Sequencing of this TCR delta chain was carried out in a study of γδ T cells in repeated Plasmodium falciparum infection (dated by TCRdb to the early 2020s). Background for the entire study: The natural-infection arm enrolled Malian children exposed to intense seasonal malaria transmission and compared the Malian children with Australian children matched for age and gender. Using both natural infection in Mali and controlled human malaria infection, the study looked at the way repeated Plasmodium falciparum infection shapes the human gammadelta T cell repertoire. About five malaria-naive U.S. adults underwent four controlled human malaria infections by bites from P. falciparum NF54-infected Anopheles stephensi mosquitoes over approximately 640 days. The gammadelta TCR repertoires from Mali were analysed in two ways: cross-sectionally during periods with no transmission, and longitudinally across episodes of acute febrile malaria. Controlled-infection subjects were sampled at baseline, immediately before selected infections, and 21 days after each infection.

The CDR1 and CDR2 encoded by the germline V gene are GEAIGNYY and EKD. Here V drops 0 bases and J drops 1 base, and the junction holds 13 bases not matched to any gene. The CDR3 covers 20 residues, taking in both the cysteine and the phenylalanine. The retained sequence is limited to the CDR3, 60 bases, with the frame set at the first base. This clone appeared many times. Its target antigen remains unknown. TCRdb shows a much larger clone's protein in place of this DNA's translation, and the two differ at residue 11, likely through a read error; the protein shown is translated from the DNA. Vgamma9/Vdelta2+ and Vdelta2-negative gammadelta T cell populations were flow-sorted from peripheral blood mononuclear cells for bulk TCR repertoire analysis. Results and caveats for the whole study, not just this receptor: Compared with the repertoires of Australian children, the Vdelta2-negative gammadelta TCR repertoires of Malian children appeared more clonally expanded, less diverse and less shared. Generalizability was limited because the Malian cohort was drawn from a small rural village of predominantly one ethnic group. Across time and infection, the Vgamma9/Vdelta2+ TCR repertoires showed a highly stable polyclonal makeup, with many TCRgamma sequences overlapping between individuals. Because the controlled-infection cohort was small, analysis of inter-individual variability in gammadelta T cell responses was limited. In Vdelta2-negative gammadelta TCR repertoires, which were largely Vdelta1+, repeated controlled infections appeared to drive waves of new clonotype selection.

The library was made by multiplex PCR. Sequencing used an Illumina MiSeq. From each sorted gammadelta T cell sample, both TCR gamma (TRG) and TCR delta (TRD) chains were sequenced. The paper's data handling went like this. Repertoire analyses included clonotype tree plots, accumulated frequency of the top 20 clonotypes, diversity index (DI) and D75 metrics. After TCRdb called clones again from the public reads with CATT, rows with identical DNA were merged. The V and J calls were determined by TCRdb, not by the authors. Counted in this sample were 90,000 or so delta-chain clones; more than 0.85% of them appeared once. The ten largest clones add up to more than 9% of the sample.

This chain is built from TRDV2 and TRDJ2; the central 10 bases match TRDD3. Because TCRdb records no J gene, it was assigned here through a match of the DNA to germline. Sequenced sample: gamma-delta T cells from blood. The TCR was taken from a pool of human donors (malaria-infected and uninfected, not separated). The CDR3 corresponds to CACDTLTGGSGKDLTAQLFF. The nucleotide sequence reads as follows: TGTGCCTGTGACACCCTTACTGGGGGATCGGGCAAAGATTTGACAGCACAACTCTTCTTT.